The clone carrying this T cell receptor (beta chain) was detected many times. 2 million PBMCs stored at -80 C were the source of the unsorted libraries. The data derive from a study of neurological immune-mediated disorders. Study-wide context: Of the roughly 35 patients who had multiple sclerosis, around 30 had the relapsing-remitting form and 3 had the secondary progressive form.

TCRdb called the 5' RACE reads again in MiXCR, with one record for every CDR3 protein. Of around 62,000 distinct CDR3 sequences listed, approximately 4.2% are singletons. Per germline, CDR1 SGHRS and CDR2 YFSETQ. V was cut by 4 bases and J by 2 bases, with 9 bases left in between. The CDR3 runs 13 residues. This clonotype originated in a middle-aged man with multiple sclerosis. The chain couples TRBV5-1 to TRBJ1-2, with a weak D call TRBD1 (6 bases). Sample: PBMCs. The CDR3: CASSPGQNYGYTF. CDR3 sequence (DNA): TGCGCCAGCAGCCCTGGACAGAACTATGGCTACACCTTC.